This T cell receptor beta chain originates from a study of blood T cell repertoires in COVID-19. Whole-study context: The United States, Italy and Spain supplied acute and convalescent COVID-19 samples.

Profiling relied on immunoSEQ multiplex PCR, and the TCRdb table lists in-frame clones only, not all of them. In the table there are approximately 100,000 clones, over 80% of which are singletons. The CDR3 length is 14 residues. CDR1 is LNHDA and CDR2 is SQIVND in the germline V gene (reference sequence). V lost 1 base to trimming and J lost 1 base, with 5 bases between them. This receptor was taken from a middle-aged man with acute or convalescent COVID-19. Input material: peripheral blood. This chain links TRBV19 with TRBJ1-5; D ambiguous. The CDR3 spells CASSIAQSNQPQHF. In DNA, the CDR3 is TGTGCCAGTAGTATAGCACAGAGCAATCAGCCCCAGCATTTT. The full variable domain, completed using reference TRBV19 and TRBJ1-5, is DGGITQSPKYLFRKEGQNVTLSCEQNLNHDAMYWYRQDPGQGLRLIYYSQIVNDFQKGDIAEGYSVSREKKESFPLTVTSAQKNPTAFYLCASSIAQSNQPQHFGDGTRLSIL.